This T cell receptor (beta chain) was sequenced in a study of shared clonotypes between healthy human individuals. Data came from immunoSEQ multiplex PCR; TCRdb stores just in-frame clones and leaves some out. Of 1 million to 1.3 million clones in the sample, approximately 78% were seen once. With 6 bases removed from V and 0 bases from J, the gap between germline ends came to 15 bases. The CDR3 has 15 amino acids. Germline V lookup: CDR1 SQVTM, CDR2 ANQGSEA. Sequenced input: memory CD4+ T cells from PBMCs. Subset described: CD45RA-negative fraction. The TCR was taken from a man aged 18 to 29 in good health. Some clones in this sample may be carry-over from other donors' samples. This rearrangement joins TRBV29-1 to TRBJ1-3, with D uncertain. CDR3 sequence reads: CSVAGLRPSGNTIYF. The CDR3 nucleotides are TGCAGCGTGGCCGGCCTCAGACCCTCTGGAAACACCATATATTTT.